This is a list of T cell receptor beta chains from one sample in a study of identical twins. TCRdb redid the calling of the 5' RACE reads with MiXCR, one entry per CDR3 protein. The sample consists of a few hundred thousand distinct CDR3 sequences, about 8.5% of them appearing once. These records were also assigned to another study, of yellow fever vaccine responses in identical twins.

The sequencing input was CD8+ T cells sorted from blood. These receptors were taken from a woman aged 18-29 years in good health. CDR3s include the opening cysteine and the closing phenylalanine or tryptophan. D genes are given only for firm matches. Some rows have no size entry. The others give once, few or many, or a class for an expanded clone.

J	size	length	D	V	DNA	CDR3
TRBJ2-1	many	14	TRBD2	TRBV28	TGTGCCAGCAGTTTTGCGGGAGGGTTCAATGAGCAGTTCTTC	CASSFAGGFNEQFF
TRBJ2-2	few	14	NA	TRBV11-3	TGTGCCAGCACCCTTGGAGGGAACACCGGGGAGCTGTTTTTT	CASTLGGNTGELFF
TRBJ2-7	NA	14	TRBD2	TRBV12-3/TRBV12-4	TGTGCCAGCAGGTTAGCGGGAGGGAAGTACGAGCAGTACTTC	CASRLAGGKYEQYF
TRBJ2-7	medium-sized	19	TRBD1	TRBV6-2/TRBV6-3	TGTGCCAGCAGCCTCACTTTCTCCGGGACAGGGACAGCCTCCTACGAGCAGTACTTC	CASSLTFSGTGTASYEQYF
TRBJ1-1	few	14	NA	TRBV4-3	TGCGCCAGCAGCCAAGATTCGGGGGGAACTGAAGCTTTCTTT	CASSQDSGGTEAFF
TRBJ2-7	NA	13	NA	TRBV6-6	TGTGCCAGCAGTAAGTTGTCTACCTACGAGCAGTACTTC	CASSKLSTYEQYF
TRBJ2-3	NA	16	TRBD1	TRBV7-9	TGTGCCAGCAGCTGGACAGGGGGAACTAGCACAGATACGCAGTATTTT	CASSWTGGTSTDTQYF
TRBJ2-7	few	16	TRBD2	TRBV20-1	TGCAGTGCTAGAGCTAGCGGGAGAGGTGGGTCCTACGAGCAGTACTTC	CSARASGRGGSYEQYF
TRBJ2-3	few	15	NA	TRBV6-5	TGTGCCAGCAGTTACTCAGCGGAGCACACAGATACGCAGTATTTT	CASSYSAEHTDTQYF
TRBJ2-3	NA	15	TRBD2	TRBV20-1	TGCAGTGCTAGAGATACTAGCGGAAGCACAGATACGCAGTATTTT	CSARDTSGSTDTQYF
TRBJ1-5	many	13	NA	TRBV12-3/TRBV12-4	TGTGCCAGCAGTTTGGACCCGAATCAGCCCCAGCATTTT	CASSLDPNQPQHF
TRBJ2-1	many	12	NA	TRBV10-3	TGTGCCATCAGTGACAGCTACAATGAGCAGTTCTTC	CAISDSYNEQFF
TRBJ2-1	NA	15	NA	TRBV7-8	TGTGCCAGCAGCCCGCCGCGGGGTTTTAGGGATGAGCAGTTCTTC	CASSPPRGFRDEQFF
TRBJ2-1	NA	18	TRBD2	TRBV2	TGTGCCAGCACCTCGACTAGCGGGGGGGCCGGGACCCTCAATGAGCAGTTCTTC	CASTSTSGGAGTLNEQFF
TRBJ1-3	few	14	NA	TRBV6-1	TGTGCCAGCAGCGCGGACAGATGGGGAAACACCATATATTTT	CASSADRWGNTIYF
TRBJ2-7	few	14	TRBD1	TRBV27	TGTGCCAGCACCCACAGGGGTCCCACCTACGAGCAGTACTTC	CASTHRGPTYEQYF
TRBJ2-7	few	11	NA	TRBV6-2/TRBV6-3	TGTGCCAGCGCAGTTCAGAGCGTGCAGTACTTC	CASAVQSVQYF
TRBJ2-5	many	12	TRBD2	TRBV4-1	TGCGCCAGCAGCCAGACTAGCGGCCAAGAGATCTTC	CASSQTSGQEIF
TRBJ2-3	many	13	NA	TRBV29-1	TGCAGCGTTGAAGAAAGAACCACAGATACGCAGTATTTT	CSVEERTTDTQYF
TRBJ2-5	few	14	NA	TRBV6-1	TGTGCCAGCAGTGAGGACCAGTCGCCCGAGACCCAGTACTTC	CASSEDQSPETQYF
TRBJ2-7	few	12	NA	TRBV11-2	TGTGCCAGCAGCTCGGATTCCTGGGAGCAGTACTTC	CASSSDSWEQYF
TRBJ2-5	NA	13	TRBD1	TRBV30	TGTGCCTGGAGTGGGGACAGCCAAGAGACCCAGTACTTC	CAWSGDSQETQYF
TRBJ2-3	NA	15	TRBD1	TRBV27	TGTGCCAGCAGTATTATTCAGGGGGGCACAGATACGCAGTATTTT	CASSIIQGGTDTQYF
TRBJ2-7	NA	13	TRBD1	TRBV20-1	TGCAGTGCTGCCACCGGGACAGACTACGAGCAGTACTTC	CSAATGTDYEQYF
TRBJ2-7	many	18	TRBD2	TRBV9	TGTGCCAGCAGCGCCGGGCCCGGGACTAGCGGGGAAAACTACGAGCAGTACTTC	CASSAGPGTSGENYEQYF
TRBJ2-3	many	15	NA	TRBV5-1	TGCGCCAGCAGCTTACTAGATAGGGTCACAGATACGCAGTATTTT	CASSLLDRVTDTQYF
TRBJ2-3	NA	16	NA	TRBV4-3	TGCGCCAGCAGCCAAGATGCCAGGTCGAGCACAGATACGCAGTATTTT	CASSQDARSSTDTQYF
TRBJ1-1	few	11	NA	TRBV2	TGTGCCAGCAAGGGAGGGGGGCAAGCTTTCTTT	CASKGGGQAFF
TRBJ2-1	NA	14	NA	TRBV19	TGTGCCAGTAGTTCGGACCTTAACTACAATGAGCAGTTCTTC	CASSSDLNYNEQFF
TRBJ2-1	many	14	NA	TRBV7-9	TGTGCCAGCAGCCCCGCAGACCCCTACAATGAGCAGTTCTTC	CASSPADPYNEQFF
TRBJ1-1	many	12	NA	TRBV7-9	TGTGCCAGCAGTTCAGCGAACACTGAAGCTTTCTTT	CASSSANTEAFF
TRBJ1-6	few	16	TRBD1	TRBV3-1	TGTGCCAGCAGCCAAGCGGACAGGGGATTTCGTTCACCCCTCCACTTT	CASSQADRGFRSPLHF
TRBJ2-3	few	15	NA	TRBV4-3	TGCGCCAGCAGCCAGCCGGGACGGTCCTTAGATACGCAGTATTTT	CASSQPGRSLDTQYF
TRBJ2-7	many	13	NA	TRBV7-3	TGTGCCAGCAGTTCCTACGCGGGCTACGAGCAGTACTTC	CASSSYAGYEQYF
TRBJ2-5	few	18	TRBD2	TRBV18	TGTGCCAGCTCACCAGATGGACTAGCGGGAGAGTTCCAAGAGACCCAGTACTTC	CASSPDGLAGEFQETQYF
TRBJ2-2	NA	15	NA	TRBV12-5	TGTGCTAGTGGTTTGGTACAGGGCTCCACCGGGGAGCTGTTTTTT	CASGLVQGSTGELFF
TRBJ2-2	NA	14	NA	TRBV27	TGTGCCAGCGGGCCTTCAGGGGTCACCGGGGAGCTGTTTTTT	CASGPSGVTGELFF
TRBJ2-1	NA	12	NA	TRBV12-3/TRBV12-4	TGTGCCAGCAGTCGGGCCTACAATGAGCAGTTCTTC	CASSRAYNEQFF
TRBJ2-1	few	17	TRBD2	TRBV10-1	TGCGCCAGCAGTGAGTCCTTCTTGACTAGCGGGATCAATGAGCAGTTCTTC	CASSESFLTSGINEQFF
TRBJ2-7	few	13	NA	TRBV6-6	TGTGCCAGCAGTTCTCCCTCGACTCCGGAGCAGTACTTC	CASSSPSTPEQYF
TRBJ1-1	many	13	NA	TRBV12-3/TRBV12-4	TGTGCCAGCAGTCCCTCGAGGGGGGAGGAAGCTTTCTTT	CASSPSRGEEAFF
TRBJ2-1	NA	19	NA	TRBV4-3	TGCGCCAGCAGCCAAGAATTCGCCCTAGCGTACGCCGGGTCTAATGAGCAGTTCTTC	CASSQEFALAYAGSNEQFF
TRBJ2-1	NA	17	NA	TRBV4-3	TGCGCCAGCAGCCAAGAGGTTTTCGGAGCCCCAGACAATGAGCAGTTCTTC	CASSQEVFGAPDNEQFF
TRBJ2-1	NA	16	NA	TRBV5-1	TGCGCCAGCAGCTTGGCCCCAGGGGGGGCCTACAATGAGCAGTTCTTC	CASSLAPGGAYNEQFF
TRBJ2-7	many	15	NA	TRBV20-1	TGCAGTGCTAGAGATCTCCCTAGCGCTGCCTACGAGCAGTACTTC	CSARDLPSAAYEQYF